The 16 T cell receptor beta chains below come from one sample, sequenced in a study of T-cell memory formation after mild COVID-19 (dated by TCRdb to about 2021). Library method: 5' RACE. Sequencer: Illumina NovaSeq 6000. The public reads were reanalyzed by TCRdb: fastp trimming at Q25, MiXCR alignment, in-frame beta chains only. Merged by CDR3 protein, the rows form single entries marked with the most common genes and DNA. The sample table holds 110,000 or so distinct CDR3 sequences, of which 20% to 25% were seen once. The ten most abundant clones make up around 41% of the sample. Sequencing used PBMCs or a T cell subset sorted from them (not recorded which). The receptors come from a man aged 18 to 35 who had mild COVID-19 (a few samples of this study predate the infection). The sample titles of this study are shuffled in the database, so cell type and time point are left out; the donor was told from shared clones.

This clonotype was counted ten times or more. Compared with germline, one end of the junction differs, possibly owing to a read error. This chain uses TRBV5-1 with TRBJ2-1, with 9 bases aligning to TRBD2. This CDR3 comprises 14 residues. CDR1 is SGHRS and CDR2 is YFSETQ in the germline V gene. CDR3 coding DNA: TGTGCCAGCAGTCTAGCGGGGCCGTACAATGAGCAGTTCTTC. Its translation: CASSLAGPYNEQFF.

The chain uses TRBV29-1 and TRBJ2-1, with TRBD2 matching over 7 bases. This CDR3 has 13 amino acids. With V trimmed by 3 bases and J by 3 bases, 2 bases remained unmatched. Germline-derived CDR1 and CDR2 are SQVTM and ANQGSEA. The CDR3 region has the DNA TGCAGCGTTGATGGGGACTACTACAATGAGCAGTTCTTC. Translating gives CSVDGDYYNEQFF.

This chain joins TRBV7-9 and TRBJ2-3; D is ambiguous. Per the germline V gene, CDR1 is SEHNR and CDR2 is FQNEAQ (reference sequence). The CDR3 has 15 residues. V was pared by 5 bases and J by 8 bases, with 20 bases between. CDR3 DNA: TGTGCCAGCAGCCCCGACTCCTATCCGTTTGGTACGCAGTATTTT. Translated: CASSPDSYPFGTQYF. The full variable domain, its missing parts supplied by reference TRBV7-9 and TRBJ2-3, is DTGVSQNPRHKITKRGQNVTFRCDPISEHNRLYWYRQTLGQGPEFLTYFQNEAQLEKSRLLSDRFSAERPKGSFSTLEIQRTEQGDSAMYLCASSPDSYPFGTQYFGPGTRLTVL.

The V and J genes are TRBV7-9 and TRBJ1-1; tentative D call: TRBD1 (6 bases). Trimming took 2 bases from V and 3 from J, leaving 7 bases between them. In germline, CDR1 is SEHNR, CDR2 FQNEAQ (reference sequence). The CDR3 runs 13 residues. CDR3 region: CASSLPGDTEAFF. The CDR3, as DNA: TGTGCCAGCAGCTTACCAGGGGACACTGAAGCTTTCTTT.

V is TRBV7-3 and J is TRBJ2-3; 8 nucleotides align to TRBD2. Per the germline V gene, CDR1 is SGHTA and CDR2 is FQGTGA. The CDR3 is 15 residues long. Germline trimming cut 1 base from V and 4 bases from J; bases unmatched to any gene: 4. The CDR3 protein is CASSLRGGGPDTQYF. The CDR3 nucleotides read TGTGCCAGCAGCTTAAGAGGCGGGGGGCCAGATACGCAGTATTTT.

This clonotype was seen a few times. The chain uses TRBV6-2 or TRBV6-3 and TRBJ2-2; 14 positions agree with TRBD2. Germline values: CDR1 MNHEY, CDR2 SVGEGT. The CDR3 sequence is 18 residues long. V trimming: 4 bases; J trimming: 2 bases; junction bases outside the gene matches: 6. Written as DNA, the CDR3 is TGTGCCAGCAGTTCCTTGACTAGCGGGGGGGAAAACACCGGGGAGCTGTTTTTT. Translated: CASSSLTSGGENTGELFF.

The chain couples TRBV27 to TRBJ1-1; D not resolved. V was trimmed by 2 bases and J by 1 base, leaving 5 bases between them. Looked up from germline, CDR1 is MNHEY and CDR2 is SMNVEV (reference sequence). The CDR3 spans 13 residues. The CDR3 loop is CASSLQRNTEAFF. For the CDR3, the DNA is TGTGCCAGCAGTTTACAGAGGAACACTGAAGCTTTCTTT.

This clonotype has a handful of counts. This chain links TRBV7-3 with TRBJ2-2, with D uncertain. CDR3 size: 13 residues. V was shortened by 2 bases and J by 3 bases, with 4 bases between the two germline ends. Germline loops: CDR1 SGHTA, CDR2 FQGTGA. DNA for the CDR3: TGTGCCAGCAGCTTAGCTCACACCGGGGAGCTGTTTTTT. Its translation: CASSLAHTGELFF.

The V call is TRBV12-3 or TRBV12-4, the J call TRBJ2-2, with 9 bases that match TRBD1. The CDR3 has 15 residues. After removal of 5 bases from V and 5 bases from J, the junction contained 6 bases not matched to a gene. CDR3 amino acids: CASSTPGQGTGELFF. For the CDR3, the DNA is TGTGCCAGCAGTACTCCGGGACAGGGTACCGGGGAGCTGTTTTTT.

The chain uses TRBV6-5 and TRBJ2-7; perhaps D is TRBD1 or TRBD2 (6 bases each). Germline V gene sequence: CDR1 MNHEY, CDR2 SVGAGI. This CDR3 region has 16 residues. The germline V and J ends were trimmed by 1 base and 3 bases, with 16 bases remaining between them. The CDR3 coding sequence is TGTGCCAGCAGTTACTTGTCTCCAGGGGAGGACTACGAGCAGTACTTC. It encodes CASSYLSPGEDYEQYF.

This clonotype was observed many times. This chain uses TRBV4-1 with TRBJ1-1, with D unresolved. Germline V gives CDR1 MGHRA, CDR2 YSYEKL. V lost 6 bases and J 1 base, leaving 9 bases between the germline ends. This CDR3 contains 13 residues. CDR3 loop: CASSPGQNTEAFF. The CDR3 region has the DNA TGCGCCAGCAGTCCGGGTCAGAACACTGAAGCTTTCTTT.

The chain has TRBV2 and TRBJ2-7; no reliable D call. V was trimmed by 5 bases and J by 7 bases, leaving 12 bases between them. Germline assignment: CDR1 SNHLY and CDR2 FYNNEI. The length of the CDR3 is 12 residues. CDR3 sequence (DNA): TGTGCCAGCAGTATCCCCACGCGAGAGCAGTACGTC. Protein sequence: CASSIPTREQYV.

This clonotype was counted once. The rearrangement joins TRBV5-1 to TRBJ1-5, with 9 bases that match TRBD1. J lost 7 bases, V lost 5 bases, and 7 bases had no gene match. Per germline, CDR1 SGHRS and CDR2 YFSETQ. This CDR3 is built from 14 residues. The CDR3 protein is CASRPGTGSQPQHF. DNA of the CDR3: TGCGCCAGCAGACCCGGGACAGGGTCGCAGCCCCAGCATTTT.

This clonotype has only a few counts. V usage is TRBV19 and J usage is TRBJ2-7; TRBD2 is a possible D gene (6 bases). Germline V gene lookup returns CDR1 LNHDA and CDR2 SQIVND (reference sequence). V gave up 5 bases and J gave up 2 bases, with 13 bases separating them. This CDR3 region has 14 residues. Here the CDR3 reads CASSPWRGAYEQYF. As DNA, the CDR3 is TGTGCCAGTAGTCCCTGGCGGGGAGCCTACGAGCAGTACTTC.

This rearrangement joins TRBV4-3 to TRBJ2-7; a weak D match, TRBD1 (5 bases). CDR3 length equals 17 residues. Germline CDR1 and CDR2: LGHNA and YSLEER. The V end lost 1 base, the J end lost 4 bases, and 20 bases lay between the germline ends. In DNA, the CDR3 is TGCGCCAGCAGCCAAGCCGCAGGGATAGGTCTTGGGTACGAGCAGTACGTC. Translation: CASSQAAGIGLGYEQYV.

The chain employs TRBV5-5 and TRBJ1-5, with 7 bases lining up with TRBD1. The CDR3 consists of 15 residues. Germline-derived CDR1 and CDR2 are SGHKS and YYEKEE (reference sequence). J gave up 4 bases and V 4 bases, and 8 bases lay outside the gene matches. The CDR3 sequence: CASSQFGTENQPQHF. Here the CDR3 DNA reads TGTGCCAGCAGCCAATTCGGGACAGAAAATCAGCCCCAGCATTTT.